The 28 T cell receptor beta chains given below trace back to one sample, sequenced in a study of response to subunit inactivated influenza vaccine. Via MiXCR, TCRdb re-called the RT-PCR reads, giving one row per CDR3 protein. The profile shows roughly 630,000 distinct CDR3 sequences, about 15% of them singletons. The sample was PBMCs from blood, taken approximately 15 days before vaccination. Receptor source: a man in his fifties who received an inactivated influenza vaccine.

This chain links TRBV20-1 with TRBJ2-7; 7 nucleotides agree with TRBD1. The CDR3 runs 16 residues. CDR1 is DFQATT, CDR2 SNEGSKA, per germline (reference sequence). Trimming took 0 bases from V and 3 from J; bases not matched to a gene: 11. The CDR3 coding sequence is TGCAGTGCTAGAGATGCGGGCCAGGGGGTCCGCTACGAGCAGTACTTC. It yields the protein CSARDAGQGVRYEQYF.

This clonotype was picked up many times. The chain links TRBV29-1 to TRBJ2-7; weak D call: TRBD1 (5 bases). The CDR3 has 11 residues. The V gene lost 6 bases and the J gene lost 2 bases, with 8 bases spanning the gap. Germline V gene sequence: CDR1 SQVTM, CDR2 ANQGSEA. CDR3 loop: CSVQVAYEQYF. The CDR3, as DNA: TGCAGCGTACAGGTAGCCTACGAGCAGTACTTC.

Here the CDR3 DNA reads TGTGCCAGCATGCCATCAGGGGGATCTGGAAACACCATATATTTT. Translation: CASMPSGGSGNTIYF. The rearrangement joins TRBV28 to TRBJ1-3, with 7 bases aligning to TRBD1. J lost 1 base, V lost 7 bases, and 7 bases had no gene match. This CDR3 is built from 15 residues. Germline V gene sequence: CDR1 MDHEN, CDR2 SYDVKM.

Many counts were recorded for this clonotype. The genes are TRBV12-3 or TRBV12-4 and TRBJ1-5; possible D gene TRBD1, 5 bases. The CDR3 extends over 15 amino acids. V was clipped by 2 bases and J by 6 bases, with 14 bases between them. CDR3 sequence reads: CASSLRSGLGQPQHF. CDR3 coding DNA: TGTGCCAGCAGTTTAAGGTCAGGGCTTGGTCAGCCCCAGCATTTT.

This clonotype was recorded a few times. CDR3: CASSLYRDSSYEQYF. CDR3 in DNA: TGTGCCAGCAGTTTATACCGGGACAGTTCCTACGAGCAGTACTTC. The chain is built from TRBV28 and TRBJ2-7; 7 bases line up with TRBD1. The V and J ends lost 1 base and 1 base, in that order; junction bases with no gene match: 4. CDR3 length: 15 amino acids. Germline CDR1 reads MDHEN; CDR2 reads SYDVKM.

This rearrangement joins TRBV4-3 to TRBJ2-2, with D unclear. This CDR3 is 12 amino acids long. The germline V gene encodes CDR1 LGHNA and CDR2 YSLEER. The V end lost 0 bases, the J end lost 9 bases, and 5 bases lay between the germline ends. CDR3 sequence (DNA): TGCGCCAGCAGCCAAGATGGTTGGGAGCTGTTTTTT. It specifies CASSQDGWELFF.

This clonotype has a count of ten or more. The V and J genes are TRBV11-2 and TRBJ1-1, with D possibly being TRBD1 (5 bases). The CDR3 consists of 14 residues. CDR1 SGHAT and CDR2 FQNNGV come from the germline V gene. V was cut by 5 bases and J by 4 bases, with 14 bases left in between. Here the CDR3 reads CASSPGPRATEAFF. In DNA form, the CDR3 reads TGTGCCAGCAGCCCGGGACCTCGGGCCACTGAAGCTTTCTTT.

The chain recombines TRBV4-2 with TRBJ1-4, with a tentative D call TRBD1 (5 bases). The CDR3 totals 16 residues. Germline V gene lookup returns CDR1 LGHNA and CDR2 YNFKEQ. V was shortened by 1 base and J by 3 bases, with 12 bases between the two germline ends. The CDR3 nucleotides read TGTGCCAGCAGCCAAGCATATCGACAGTCTAATGAAAAACTGTTTTTT. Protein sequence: CASSQAYRQSNEKLFF.

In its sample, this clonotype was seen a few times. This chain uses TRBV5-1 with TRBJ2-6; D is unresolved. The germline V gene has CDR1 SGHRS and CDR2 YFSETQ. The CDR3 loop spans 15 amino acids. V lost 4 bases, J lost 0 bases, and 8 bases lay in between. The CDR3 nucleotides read TGCGCCAGCAGCCAAAGTCGCTCTGGGGCCAACGTCCTGACTTTC. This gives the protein CASSQSRSGANVLTF.

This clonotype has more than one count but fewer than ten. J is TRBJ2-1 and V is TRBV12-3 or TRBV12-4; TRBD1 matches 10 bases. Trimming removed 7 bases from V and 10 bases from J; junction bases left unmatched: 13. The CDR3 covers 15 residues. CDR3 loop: CASTQRTGGNTEQFF. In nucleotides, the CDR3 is TGTGCCAGCACCCAAAGGACAGGGGGGAATACAGAGCAGTTCTTC.

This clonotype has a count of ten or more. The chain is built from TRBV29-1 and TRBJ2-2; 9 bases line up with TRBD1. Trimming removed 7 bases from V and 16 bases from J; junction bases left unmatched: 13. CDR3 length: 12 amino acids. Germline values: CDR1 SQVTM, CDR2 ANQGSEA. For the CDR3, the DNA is TGCAGCGGGACAGGGGACAGCGGTAGTCAGTTTTTT. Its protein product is CSGTGDSGSQFF.

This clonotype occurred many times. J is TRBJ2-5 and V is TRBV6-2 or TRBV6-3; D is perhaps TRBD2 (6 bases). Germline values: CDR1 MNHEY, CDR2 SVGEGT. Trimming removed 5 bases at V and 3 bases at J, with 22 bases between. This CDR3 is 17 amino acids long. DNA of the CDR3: TGTGCCAGCAGTCGAACGCCCGCTAGCGCCGTAGAAGAGACCCAGTACTTC. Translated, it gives CASSRTPASAVEETQYF.

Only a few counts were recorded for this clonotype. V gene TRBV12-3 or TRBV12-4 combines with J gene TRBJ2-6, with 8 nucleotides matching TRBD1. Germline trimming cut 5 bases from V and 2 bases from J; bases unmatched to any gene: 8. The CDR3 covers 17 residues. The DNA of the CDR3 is TGTGCCAGCAGTCCCGGGACAGGCTTTCCTGGGGCCAACGTCCTGACTTTC. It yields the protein CASSPGTGFPGANVLTF.

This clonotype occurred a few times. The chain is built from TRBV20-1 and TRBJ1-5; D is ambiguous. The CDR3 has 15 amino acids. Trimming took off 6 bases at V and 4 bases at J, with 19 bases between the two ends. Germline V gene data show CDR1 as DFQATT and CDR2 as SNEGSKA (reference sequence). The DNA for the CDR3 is TGCAGTGCCCGTGAGGGTGGGCGCCTAAATCAGCCCCAGCATTTT. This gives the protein CSAREGGRLNQPQHF.

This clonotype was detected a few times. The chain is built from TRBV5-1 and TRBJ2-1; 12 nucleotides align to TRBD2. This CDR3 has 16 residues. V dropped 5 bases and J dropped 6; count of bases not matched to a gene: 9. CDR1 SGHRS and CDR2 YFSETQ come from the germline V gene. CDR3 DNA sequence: TGCGCCAGCAGGTCTACCTCGACTAGCGGGAGCAATGAGCAGTTCTTC. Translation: CASRSTSTSGSNEQFF.

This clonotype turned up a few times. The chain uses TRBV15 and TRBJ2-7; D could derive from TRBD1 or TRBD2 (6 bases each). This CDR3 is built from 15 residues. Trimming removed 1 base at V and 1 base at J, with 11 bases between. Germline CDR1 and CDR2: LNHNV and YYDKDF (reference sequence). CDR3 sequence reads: CATSRGLGGSYEQYF. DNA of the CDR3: TGTGCCACCAGCAGAGGATTAGGGGGGTCCTACGAGCAGTACTTC.

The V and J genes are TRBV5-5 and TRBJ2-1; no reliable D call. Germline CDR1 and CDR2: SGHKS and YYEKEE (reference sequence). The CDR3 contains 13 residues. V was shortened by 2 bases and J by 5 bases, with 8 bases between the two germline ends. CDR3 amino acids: CASSFPGHNEQFF. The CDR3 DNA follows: TGTGCCAGCAGCTTTCCCGGGCACAATGAGCAGTTCTTC. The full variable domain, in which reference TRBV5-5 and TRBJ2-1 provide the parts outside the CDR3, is DAGVTQSPTHLIKTRGQQVTLRCSPISGHKSVSWYQQVLGQGPQFIFQYYEKEERGRGNFPDRFSARQFPNYSSELNVNALLLGDSALYLCASSFPGHNEQFFGPGTRLTVL.

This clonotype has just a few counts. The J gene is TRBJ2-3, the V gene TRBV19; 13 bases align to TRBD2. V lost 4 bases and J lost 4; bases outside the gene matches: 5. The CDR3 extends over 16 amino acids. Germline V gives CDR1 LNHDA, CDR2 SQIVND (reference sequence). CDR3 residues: CASSKRLAGGSDTQYF. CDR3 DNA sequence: TGTGCCAGTAGTAAAAGACTAGCGGGAGGCTCAGATACGCAGTATTTT.

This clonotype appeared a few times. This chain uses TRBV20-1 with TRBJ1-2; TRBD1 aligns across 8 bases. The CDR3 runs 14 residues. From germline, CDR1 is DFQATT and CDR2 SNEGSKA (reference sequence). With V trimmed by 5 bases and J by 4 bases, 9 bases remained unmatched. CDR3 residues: CSAYRDRRSYGYTF. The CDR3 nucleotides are TGCAGTGCTTATAGGGACAGGCGATCCTATGGCTACACCTTC.

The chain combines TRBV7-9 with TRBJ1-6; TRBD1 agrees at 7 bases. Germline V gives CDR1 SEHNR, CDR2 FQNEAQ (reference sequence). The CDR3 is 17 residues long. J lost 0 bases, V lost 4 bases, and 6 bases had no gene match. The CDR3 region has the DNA TGTGCCAGCAGCTCCCGGGACAGAACCTCCTATAATTCACCCCTCCACTTT. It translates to CASSSRDRTSYNSPLHF.

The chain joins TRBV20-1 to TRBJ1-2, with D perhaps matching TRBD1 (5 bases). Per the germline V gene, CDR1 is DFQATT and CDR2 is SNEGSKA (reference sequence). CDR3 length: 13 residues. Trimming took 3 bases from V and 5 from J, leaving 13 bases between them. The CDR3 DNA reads TGCAGTGCTAGGAGGGGATTTTTTTATGGCTACACCTTC. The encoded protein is CSARRGFFYGYTF.

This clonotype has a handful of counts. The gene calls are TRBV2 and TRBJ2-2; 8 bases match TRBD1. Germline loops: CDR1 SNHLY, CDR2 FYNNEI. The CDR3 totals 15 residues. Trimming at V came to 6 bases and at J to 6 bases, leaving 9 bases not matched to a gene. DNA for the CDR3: TGTGCCAGCAGCGTCACTTCCAGGGGGCCCGGGGAGCTGTTTTTT. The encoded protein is CASSVTSRGPGELFF.

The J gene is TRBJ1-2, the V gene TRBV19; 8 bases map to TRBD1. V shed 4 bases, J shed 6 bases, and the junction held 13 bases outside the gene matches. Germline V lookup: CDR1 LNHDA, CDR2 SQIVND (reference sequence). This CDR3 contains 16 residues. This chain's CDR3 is CASSTNYRDRFHGYTF. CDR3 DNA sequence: TGTGCCAGTAGTACGAACTACCGGGACAGGTTCCATGGCTACACCTTC. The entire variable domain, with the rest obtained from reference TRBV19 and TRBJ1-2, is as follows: DGGITQSPKYLFRKEGQNVTLSCEQNLNHDAMYWYRQDPGQGLRLIYYSQIVNDFQKGDIAEGYSVSREKKESFPLTVTSAQKNPTAFYLCASSTNYRDRFHGYTFGSGTRLTVV.

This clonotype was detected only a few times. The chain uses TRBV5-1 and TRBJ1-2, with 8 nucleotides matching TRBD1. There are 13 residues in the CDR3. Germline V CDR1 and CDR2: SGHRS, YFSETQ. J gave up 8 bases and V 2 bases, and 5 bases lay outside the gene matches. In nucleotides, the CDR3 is TGCGCCAGCAGCTTTCAGACAGGGGACGGCTACACCTTC. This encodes CASSFQTGDGYTF.

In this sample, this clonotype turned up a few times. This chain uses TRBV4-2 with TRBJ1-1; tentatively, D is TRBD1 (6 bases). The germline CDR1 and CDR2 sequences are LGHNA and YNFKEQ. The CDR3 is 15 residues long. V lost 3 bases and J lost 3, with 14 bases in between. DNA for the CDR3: TGTGCCAGCAGCCAGGGGGGCGCGGGGGACACTGAAGCTTTCTTT. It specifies CASSQGGAGDTEAFF.

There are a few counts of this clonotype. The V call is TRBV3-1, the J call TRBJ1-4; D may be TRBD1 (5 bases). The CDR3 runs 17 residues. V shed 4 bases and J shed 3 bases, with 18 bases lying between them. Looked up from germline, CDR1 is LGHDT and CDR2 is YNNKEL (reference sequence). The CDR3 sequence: CASSLRGTGRANEKLFF. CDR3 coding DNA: TGTGCCAGCAGCCTGCGTGGGACCGGGCGGGCTAATGAAAAACTGTTTTTT.

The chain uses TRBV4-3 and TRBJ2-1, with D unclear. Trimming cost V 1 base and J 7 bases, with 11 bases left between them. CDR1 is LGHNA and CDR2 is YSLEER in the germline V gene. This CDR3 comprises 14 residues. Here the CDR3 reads CASSQAETANEQFF. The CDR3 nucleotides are TGCGCCAGCAGCCAAGCGGAGACTGCTAATGAGCAGTTCTTC.

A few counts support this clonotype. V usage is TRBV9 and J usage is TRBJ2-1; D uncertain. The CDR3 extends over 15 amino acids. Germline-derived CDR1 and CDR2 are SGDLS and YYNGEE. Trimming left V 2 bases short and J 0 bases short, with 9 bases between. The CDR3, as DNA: TGTGCCAGCAGCGTTAGTCCAAGCTCCTACAATGAGCAGTTCTTC. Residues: CASSVSPSSYNEQFF.